One sample yielded the 8 T cell receptor beta chains listed below, sequenced in a study of T cells in Graves' hyperthyroidism and ophthalmopathy. Using RNA transcripts as the source, TCR beta CDR3 regions were amplified. The primer set for the first-round RT-PCR of the TCR CDR3 was HTBI. TCRdb used MiXCR to reprocess the multiplex PCR reads, holding one entry per CDR3 protein. This table has over 400,000 distinct CDR3 sequences, 14% to 15% appearing once. The sequenced material came from blood. The source of these receptors is a young man with Graves' ophthalmopathy.

The chain recombines TRBV19 with TRBJ2-7; TRBD2 matches 9 bases. From germline, CDR1 is LNHDA and CDR2 SQIVND (reference sequence). The CDR3 extends over 16 amino acids. Germline trimming cut 5 bases from V and 4 bases from J; bases unmatched to any gene: 12. Here the CDR3 DNA reads TGTGCCAGTAGTCTCTCCGGGGCTAGCGGGGCTTACGAGCAGTACTTC. Its translation: CASSLSGASGAYEQYF.

The table lists this clonotype with many counts. The chain has TRBV5-5 and TRBJ1-1, with unresolved D. This CDR3 contains 13 residues. Germline CDR1 and CDR2: SGHKS and YYEKEE (reference sequence). The V and J ends lost 1 base and 1 base respectively, with 5 bases between them. DNA for the CDR3: TGTGCCAGCAGCTTGTGGCAGAACACTGAAGCTTTCTTT. Amino acid sequence: CASSLWQNTEAFF.

This clonotype was counted ten times or more. This chain uses TRBV11-1 with TRBJ2-7, with 9 bases identical to TRBD1. Germline values: CDR1 SGHAT, CDR2 FQDESV (reference sequence). The CDR3 has 13 residues. J lost 0 bases, V lost 10 bases, and 4 bases had no gene match. CDR3: CATGTGNSYEQYF. As DNA, the CDR3 is TGTGCCACCGGGACAGGGAACTCCTACGAGCAGTACTTC. The full variable domain, its missing parts supplied by reference TRBV11-1 and TRBJ2-7, is EAEVAQSPRYKITEKSQAVAFWCDPISGHATLYWYRQILGQGPELLVQFQDESVVDDSQLPKDRFSAERLKGVDSTLKIQPAELGDSAMYLCATGTGNSYEQYFGPGTRLTVT.

This clonotype was found many times. This chain uses TRBV20-1 with TRBJ2-2, with 9 bases fitting TRBD2. The CDR3 has 15 amino acids. V was pared by 0 bases and J by 6 bases, with 5 bases of the junction left unmatched. Germline lookup yields CDR1 DFQATT and CDR2 SNEGSKA (reference sequence). The CDR3 loop reads CSARDSGSPPGELFF. In DNA, the CDR3 is TGCAGTGCTAGAGATAGCGGGAGTCCCCCCGGGGAGCTGTTTTTT.

This clonotype was picked up many times. The rearrangement uses TRBV2 and TRBJ2-3; TRBD2 matches 12 bases. This CDR3 region has 13 residues. CDR1 SNHLY and CDR2 FYNNEI come from the germline V gene. V dropped 11 bases and J dropped 6; count of bases not matched to a gene: 6. This chain's CDR3 is CAYTSGRSDTQYF. CDR3 in DNA: TGTGCCTACACTAGCGGGAGGTCTGATACGCAGTATTTT.

The chain employs TRBV19 and TRBJ1-1; D possibly corresponds to TRBD1 (5 bases). The CDR3 loop spans 14 amino acids. Germline V gene data show CDR1 as LNHDA and CDR2 as SQIVND (reference sequence). With 4 bases removed from V and 1 base from J, the gap between germline ends came to 10 bases. The CDR3 DNA sequence: TGTGCCAGTAGTAGGATGGGGCCGAACACTGAAGCTTTCTTT. Protein product: CASSRMGPNTEAFF.

Ten or more counts support this clonotype. This chain links TRBV4-1 with TRBJ2-1, with D unclear. V was trimmed by 5 bases and J by 6 bases, leaving 17 bases between them. The V gene's germline CDR1 is MGHRA and CDR2 YSYEKL. The CDR3 covers 15 residues. The CDR3 DNA follows: TGCGCCAGCAGCGCGCGTCCTACTCCCGGCAATGAGCAGTTCTTC. Residues: CASSARPTPGNEQFF.

The sample holds a few counts of this clonotype. The CDR3 here is CASSLRGGKNQPQHF. The CDR3 DNA follows: TGTGCCAGCAGCCTTCGGGGGGGGAAGAATCAGCCCCAGCATTTT. The J gene is TRBJ1-5, the V gene TRBV7-3; D perhaps matches TRBD1 (5 bases). The CDR3 runs to 15 residues. V gave up 5 bases and J gave up 4 bases, with 15 bases separating them. CDR1 is SGHTA and CDR2 is FQGTGA in the germline V gene. Using reference TRBV7-3 and TRBJ1-5 for the parts outside the CDR3, the full variable domain is GAGVSQTPSNKVTEKGKYVELRCDPISGHTALYWYRQSLGQGPEFLIYFQGTGAADDSGLPNDRFFAVRPEGSVSTLKIQRTERGDSAVYLCASSLRGGKNQPQHFGDGTRLSIL.